The T cell receptor beta chain described here comes from a study of cytomegalovirus exposure and HLA in healthy donors. Germline lookup yields CDR1 MRHNA and CDR2 SNTAGT. The ends lost 2 bases at V and 4 bases at J; junction bases unmatched: 1. The CDR3 length is 14 residues. For this clone: Its antigen remains unknown.

In the PCR, 60 Vbeta and 13 Jbeta primers were used. Data came from immunoSEQ multiplex PCR; TCRdb stores just in-frame clones and leaves some out. This repertoire shows 95,000 to 150,000 clones, around 79% found once; its top ten account for more than 1.4%. Whole-study results and caveats: In a later analysis, parvovirus B19, influenza, CMV and Epstein-Barr virus appeared linked to several top co-occurrence clusters.

The receptor was derived from a woman in her late teens or twenties in good health and CMV-seronegative. The sample taken for sequencing was PBMCs. J is TRBJ2-1 and V is TRBV6-4; TRBD2 matches 8 bases. CDR3 DNA sequence: TGTGCCAGCAGTGACAGCGGGGGTTACAATGAGCAGTTCTTC. This translates into CASSDSGGYNEQFF.